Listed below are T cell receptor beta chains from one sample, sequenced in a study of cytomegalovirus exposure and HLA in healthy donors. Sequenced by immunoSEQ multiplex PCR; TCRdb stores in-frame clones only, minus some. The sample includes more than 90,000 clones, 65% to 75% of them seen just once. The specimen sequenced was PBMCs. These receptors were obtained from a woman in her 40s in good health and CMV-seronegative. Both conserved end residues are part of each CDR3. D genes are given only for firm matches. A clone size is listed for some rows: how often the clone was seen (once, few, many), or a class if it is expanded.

TGTGCCAGCAGCTCCGGCGGGGGACAAGCTAATGAAAAACTGTTTTTT,CASSSGGGQANEKLFF,-,TRBJ1-4,TRBV6-6,-
TGTGCCAGCAGCGGGACAGTGAACACTGAAGCTTTCTTT,CASSGTVNTEAFF,TRBD1,TRBJ1-1,TRBV5-6,-
TGTGCCAGCAGCTTATCGGTATACGAGCAGTACTTC,CASSLSVYEQYF,-,TRBJ2-7,TRBV5-8,-
TGTGCCAGCAGTCCTAGCGGATACTTTACCGGGGAGCTGTTTTTT,CASSPSGYFTGELFF,TRBD2,TRBJ2-2,TRBV11-1,-
TGTGCCAGCAGCGGAGGACAGGCCCACTACGAGCAGTACTTC,CASSGGQAHYEQYF,TRBD1,TRBJ2-7,TRBV9,-
TGTGCCAGCAGCCCACTCCGCGGGAGGGGCCCCACCTACGAGCAGTACTTC,CASSPLRGRGPTYEQYF,TRBD2,TRBJ2-7,TRBV11-2,-
TGTGCCAGCAGGAGGGGGGGGGCGACTAAAGAGACCCAGTACTTC,CASRRGGATKETQYF,-,TRBJ2-5,TRBV2,once
TGTGCCAGCAGCTTTTGGCAGACCTACGAGCAGTACTTC,CASSFWQTYEQYF,-,TRBJ2-7,TRBV12-1,-
TGTGCCAGCAGTGCCCATGGCAACGAGCAGTACTTC,CASSAHGNEQYF,-,TRBJ2-7,TRBV28,-
TGTGCCAGCAGTTCGCTAGCGGGAGAAGCTACAGATACGCAGTATTTT,CASSSLAGEATDTQYF,TRBD2,TRBJ2-3,TRBV28,-